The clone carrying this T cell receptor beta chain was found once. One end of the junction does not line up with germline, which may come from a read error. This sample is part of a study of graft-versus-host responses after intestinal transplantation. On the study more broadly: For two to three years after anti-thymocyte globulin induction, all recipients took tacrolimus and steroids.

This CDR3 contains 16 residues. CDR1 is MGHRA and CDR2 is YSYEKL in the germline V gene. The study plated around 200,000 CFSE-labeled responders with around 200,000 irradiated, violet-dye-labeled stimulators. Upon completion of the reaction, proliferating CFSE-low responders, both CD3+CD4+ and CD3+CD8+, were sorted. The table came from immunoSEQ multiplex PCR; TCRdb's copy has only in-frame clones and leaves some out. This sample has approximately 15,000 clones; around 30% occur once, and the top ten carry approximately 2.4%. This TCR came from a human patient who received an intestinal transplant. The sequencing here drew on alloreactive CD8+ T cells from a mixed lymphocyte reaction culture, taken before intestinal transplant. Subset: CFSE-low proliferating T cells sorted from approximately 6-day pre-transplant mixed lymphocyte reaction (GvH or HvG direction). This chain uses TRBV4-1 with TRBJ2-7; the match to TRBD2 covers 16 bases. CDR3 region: CARSRPGLAGGLEQYF. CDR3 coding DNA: TGCGCCCGCAGCCGTCCGGGACTAGCGGGGGGGCTCGAGCAGTACTTC.